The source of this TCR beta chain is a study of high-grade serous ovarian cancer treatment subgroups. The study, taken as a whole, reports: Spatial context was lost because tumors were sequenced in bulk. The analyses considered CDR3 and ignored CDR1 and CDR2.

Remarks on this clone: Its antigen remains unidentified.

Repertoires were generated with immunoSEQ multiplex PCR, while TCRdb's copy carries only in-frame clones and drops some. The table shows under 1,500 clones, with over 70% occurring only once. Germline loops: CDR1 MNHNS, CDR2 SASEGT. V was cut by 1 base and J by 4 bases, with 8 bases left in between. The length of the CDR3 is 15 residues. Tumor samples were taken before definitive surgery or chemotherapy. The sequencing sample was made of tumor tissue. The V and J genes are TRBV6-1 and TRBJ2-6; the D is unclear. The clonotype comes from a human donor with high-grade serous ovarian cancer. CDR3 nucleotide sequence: TGTGCCAGCAGTGAAGAAGGTGAGGGGGCCAACGTCCTGACTTTC. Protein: CASSEEGEGANVLTF.